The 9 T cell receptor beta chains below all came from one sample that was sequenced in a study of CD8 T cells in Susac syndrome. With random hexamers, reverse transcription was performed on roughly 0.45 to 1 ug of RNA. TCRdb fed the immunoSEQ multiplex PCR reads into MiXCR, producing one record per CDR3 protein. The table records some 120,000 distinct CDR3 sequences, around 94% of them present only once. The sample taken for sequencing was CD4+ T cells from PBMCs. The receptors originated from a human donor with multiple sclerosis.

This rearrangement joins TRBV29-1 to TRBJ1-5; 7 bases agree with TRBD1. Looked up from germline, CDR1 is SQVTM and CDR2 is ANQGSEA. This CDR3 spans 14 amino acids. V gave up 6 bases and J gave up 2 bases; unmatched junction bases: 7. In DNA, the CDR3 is TGCAGCGTGGCCCAGGGGGTTGGCAATCAGCCCCAGCATTTT. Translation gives CSVAQGVGNQPQHF.

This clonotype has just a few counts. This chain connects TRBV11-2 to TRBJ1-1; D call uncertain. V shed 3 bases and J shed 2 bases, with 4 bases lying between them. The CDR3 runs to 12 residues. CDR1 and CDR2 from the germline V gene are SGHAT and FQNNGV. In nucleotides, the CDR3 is TGTGCCAGCAGCTTGTCTAACACTGAAGCTTTCTTT. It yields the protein CASSLSNTEAFF.

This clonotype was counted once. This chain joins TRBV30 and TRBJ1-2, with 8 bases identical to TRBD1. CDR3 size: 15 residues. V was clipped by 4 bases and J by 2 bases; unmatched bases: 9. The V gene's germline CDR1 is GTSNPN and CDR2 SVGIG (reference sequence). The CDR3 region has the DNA TGTGCCTGGACCCTGACAGGGGCTGGGAACTATGGCTACACCTTC. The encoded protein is CAWTLTGAGNYGYTF. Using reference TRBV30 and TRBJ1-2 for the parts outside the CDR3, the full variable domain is SQTIHQWPATLVQPVGSPLSLECTVEGTSNPNLYWYRQAAGRGLQLLFYSVGIGQISSEVPQNLSASRPQDRQFILSSKKLLLSDSGFYLCAWTLTGAGNYGYTFGSGTRLTVV.

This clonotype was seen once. The CDR3 spells CASSPRGHPSTNEKLFF. Written as DNA, the CDR3 is TGTGCCAGCAGCCCCCGTGGGCACCCTTCAACTAATGAAAAACTGTTTTTT. The chain uses TRBV3-1 and TRBJ1-4; D is unresolved. The CDR3 runs 17 residues. Trimming left V 4 bases short and J 0 bases short, with 15 bases between. Germline loops: CDR1 LGHDT, CDR2 YNNKEL (reference sequence).

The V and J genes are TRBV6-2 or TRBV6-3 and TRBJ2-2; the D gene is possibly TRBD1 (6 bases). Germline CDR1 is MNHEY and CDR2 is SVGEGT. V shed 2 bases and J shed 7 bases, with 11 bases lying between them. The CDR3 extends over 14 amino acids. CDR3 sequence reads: CASSYGTFLGELFF. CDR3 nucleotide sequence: TGTGCCAGCAGTTACGGGACATTTCTCGGGGAGCTGTTTTTT.

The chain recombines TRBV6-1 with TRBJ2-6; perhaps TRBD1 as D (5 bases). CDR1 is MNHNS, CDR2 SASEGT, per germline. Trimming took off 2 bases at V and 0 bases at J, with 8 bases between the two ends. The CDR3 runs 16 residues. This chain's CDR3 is CASSEPGISGANVLTF. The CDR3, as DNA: TGTGCCAGCAGTGAACCAGGGATCTCTGGGGCCAACGTCCTGACTTTC.

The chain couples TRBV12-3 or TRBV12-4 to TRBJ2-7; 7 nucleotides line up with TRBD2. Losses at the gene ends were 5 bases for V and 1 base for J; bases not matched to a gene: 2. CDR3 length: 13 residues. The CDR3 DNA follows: TGTGCCAGCAGTAATAGCGGGTCCTACGAGCAGTACTTC. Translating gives CASSNSGSYEQYF.

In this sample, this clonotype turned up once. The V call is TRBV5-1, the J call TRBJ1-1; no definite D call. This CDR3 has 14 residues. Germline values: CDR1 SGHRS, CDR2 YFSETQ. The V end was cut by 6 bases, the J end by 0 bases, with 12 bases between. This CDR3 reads CASTLTTMNTEAFF. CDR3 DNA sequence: TGCGCCAGCACATTGACAACCATGAACACTGAAGCTTTCTTT.

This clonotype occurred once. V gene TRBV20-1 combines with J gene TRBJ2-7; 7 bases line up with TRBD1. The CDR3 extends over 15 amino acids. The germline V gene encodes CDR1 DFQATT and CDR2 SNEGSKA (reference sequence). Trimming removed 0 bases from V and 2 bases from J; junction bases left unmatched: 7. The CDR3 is CSAREQGRSPYEQYF. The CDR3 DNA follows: TGCAGTGCTAGAGAACAGGGGCGATCCCCCTACGAGCAGTACTTC.